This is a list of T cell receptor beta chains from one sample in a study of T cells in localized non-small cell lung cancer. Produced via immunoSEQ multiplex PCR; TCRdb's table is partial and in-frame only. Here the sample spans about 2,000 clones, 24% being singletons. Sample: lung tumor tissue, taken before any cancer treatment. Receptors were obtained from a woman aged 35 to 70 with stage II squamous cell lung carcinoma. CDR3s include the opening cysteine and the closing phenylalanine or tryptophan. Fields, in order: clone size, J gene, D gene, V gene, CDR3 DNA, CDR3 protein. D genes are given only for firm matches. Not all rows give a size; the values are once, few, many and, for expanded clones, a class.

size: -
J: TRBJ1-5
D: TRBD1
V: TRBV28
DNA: TGTGCCAGCAGTACGCAGGGGGCGGGCCAGCCCCAGCATTTT
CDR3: CASSTQGAGQPQHF

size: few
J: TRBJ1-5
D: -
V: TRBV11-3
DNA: TGTGCCAGCAGCTTGGGGCCCTTCCAAAATCAGCCCCAGCATTTT
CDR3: CASSLGPFQNQPQHF

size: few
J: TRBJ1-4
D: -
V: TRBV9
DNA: TGTGCCAGCAAGGGTGCAGGGACTAATGAAAAACTGTTTTTT
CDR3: CASKGAGTNEKLFF

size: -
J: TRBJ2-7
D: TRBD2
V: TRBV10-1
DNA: TGCGCCAGCAGTGTAGCGGGAGAGCCCTACGAGCAGTACTTC
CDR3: CASSVAGEPYEQYF

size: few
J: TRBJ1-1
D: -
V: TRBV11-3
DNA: TGTGCCAGCAGCTCACTCGGGACCGTCACTGAAGCTTTCTTT
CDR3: CASSSLGTVTEAFF

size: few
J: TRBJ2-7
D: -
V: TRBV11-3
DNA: TGTGCCAGCTTCGGTCCCCTGGGTGAATACGAGCAGTACTTC
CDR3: CASFGPLGEYEQYF

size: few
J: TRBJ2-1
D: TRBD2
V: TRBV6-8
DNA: TGTGCCAGCAGTTACTCGTCGACTAGCGGGAGGGCACACAATGAGCAGTTCTTC
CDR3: CASSYSSTSGRAHNEQFF

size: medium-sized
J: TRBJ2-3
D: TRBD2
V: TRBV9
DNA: TGTGCCAGCAGCCCGACTAGCGGGGGGGGCACAGATACGCAGTATTTT
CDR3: CASSPTSGGGTDTQYF

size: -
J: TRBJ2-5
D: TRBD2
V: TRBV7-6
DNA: TGTGCCAGCAGCTTAACGGGACTAGCGGGCCAAGAGACCCAGTACTTC
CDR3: CASSLTGLAGQETQYF

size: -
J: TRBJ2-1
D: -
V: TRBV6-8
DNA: TGTGCCAGCAGTCCGGGGTCCAAATACAATGAGCAGTTCTTC
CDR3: CASSPGSKYNEQFF

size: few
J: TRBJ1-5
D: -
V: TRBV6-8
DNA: TGTGCCAGCAGTCTAGGAGCGCGGAGCAATCAGCCCCAGCATTTT
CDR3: CASSLGARSNQPQHF

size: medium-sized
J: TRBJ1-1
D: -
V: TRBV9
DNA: TGTGCCAGCAGTGAAAACTGGGGAACTGAAGCTTTCTTT
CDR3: CASSENWGTEAFF

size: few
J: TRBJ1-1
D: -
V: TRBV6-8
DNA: TGTGCCAGCAGTTACTCTATAATACCTGGGAACACTGAAGCTTTCTTT
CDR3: CASSYSIIPGNTEAFF

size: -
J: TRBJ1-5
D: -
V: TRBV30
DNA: TGTGCCTGGAGAGGGCAGAGCAACAATCAGCCCCAGCATTTT
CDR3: CAWRGQSNNQPQHF

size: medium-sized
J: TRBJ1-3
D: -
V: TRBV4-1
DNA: TGCGCCAGCAGCCAGGGGCGGTCGAGCTCTGGAAACACCATATATTTT
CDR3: CASSQGRSSSGNTIYF

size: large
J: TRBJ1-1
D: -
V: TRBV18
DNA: TGTGCCAGCTCACCCCAGGGATACTACACTGAAGCTTTCTTT
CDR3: CASSPQGYYTEAFF

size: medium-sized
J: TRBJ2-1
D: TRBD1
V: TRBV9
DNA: TGTGCCAGCAGATGGCAGGGGGCTGGAACCGACAATGAGCAGTTCTTC
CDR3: CASRWQGAGTDNEQFF

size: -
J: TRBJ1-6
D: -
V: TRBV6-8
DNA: TGTGCCAGCCAAATACTTCAGGGCCCGAATTCACCCCTCCACTTT
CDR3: CASQILQGPNSPLHF

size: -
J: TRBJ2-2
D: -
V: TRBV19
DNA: TGTGCCAGTAGTTTGACCTTGTCCGGGGAGCTGTTTTTT
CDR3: CASSLTLSGELFF

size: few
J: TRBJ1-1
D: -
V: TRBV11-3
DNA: TGTGCCAGCAGTTCCTACACGGAATACACTGAAGCTTTCTTT
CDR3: CASSSYTEYTEAFF

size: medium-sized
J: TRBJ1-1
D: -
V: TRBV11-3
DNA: TGTGCCAGCAGCTGGGGGGGGCGAAACACTGAAGCTTTCTTT
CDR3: CASSWGGRNTEAFF

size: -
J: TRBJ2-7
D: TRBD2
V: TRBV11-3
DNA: TGTGCCAGCAGCTTAAGTCTAGCGGGAGGTGAGCAGTACTTC
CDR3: CASSLSLAGGEQYF

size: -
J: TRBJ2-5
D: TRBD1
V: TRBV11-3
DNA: TGTGCTAGCAGCTTTTCTACAGGGGTGGGCGAGACCCAGTACTTC
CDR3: CASSFSTGVGETQYF

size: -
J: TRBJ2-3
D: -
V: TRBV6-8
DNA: TGTGCCAGCAAAACTTCTAGCACAGATACGCAGTATTTT
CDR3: CASKTSSTDTQYF

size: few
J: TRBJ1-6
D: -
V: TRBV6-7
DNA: TGTGCCAGCACCCTCCGTGGGGTCGCGAATTCACCCCTCCACTTT
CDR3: CASTLRGVANSPLHF

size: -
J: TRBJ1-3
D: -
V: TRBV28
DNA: TGTGCCAGCAGTCCATCGTCGGCAGGGGTGGACGGAAACACCATATATTTT
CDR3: CASSPSSAGVDGNTIYF